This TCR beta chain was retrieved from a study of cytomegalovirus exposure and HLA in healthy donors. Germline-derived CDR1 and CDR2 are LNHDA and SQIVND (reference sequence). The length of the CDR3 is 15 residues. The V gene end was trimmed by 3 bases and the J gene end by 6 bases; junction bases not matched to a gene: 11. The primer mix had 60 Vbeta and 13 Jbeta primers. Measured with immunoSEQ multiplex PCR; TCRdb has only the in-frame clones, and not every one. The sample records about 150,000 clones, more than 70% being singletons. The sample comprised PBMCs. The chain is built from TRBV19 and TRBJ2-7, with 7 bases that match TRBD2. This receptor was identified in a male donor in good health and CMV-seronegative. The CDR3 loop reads CASSIRGGRGSEQYF. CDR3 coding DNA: TGTGCCAGTAGTATCCGGGGAGGGCGAGGATCCGAGCAGTACTTC.